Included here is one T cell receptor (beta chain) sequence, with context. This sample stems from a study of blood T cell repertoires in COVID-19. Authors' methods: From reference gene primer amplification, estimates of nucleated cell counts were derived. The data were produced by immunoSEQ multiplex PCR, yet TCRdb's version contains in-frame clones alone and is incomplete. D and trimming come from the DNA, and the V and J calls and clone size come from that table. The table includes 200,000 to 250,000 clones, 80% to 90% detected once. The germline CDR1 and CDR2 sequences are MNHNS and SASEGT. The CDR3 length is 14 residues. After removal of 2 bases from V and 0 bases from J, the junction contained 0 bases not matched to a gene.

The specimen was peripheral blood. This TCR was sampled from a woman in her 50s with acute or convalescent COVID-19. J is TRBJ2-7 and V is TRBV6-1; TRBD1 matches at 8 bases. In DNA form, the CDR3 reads TGTGCCAGCAGTGAACAGGGGGCCTCCTACGAGCAGTACTTC. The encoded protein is CASSEQGASYEQYF.